The 15 T cell receptor beta chains below all came from one sample that was sequenced in a study of blood T cell repertoires in COVID-19. Using immunoSEQ multiplex PCR, the repertoire was profiled, and TCRdb retains in-frame clones only, with some absent. The sample lists about 170,000 clones; around 91% were seen once. The sequenced sample was PBMCs or T cells enriched from blood (not recorded which). These receptor sequences come from a woman aged 18-30 years who had recovered from COVID-19.

V and J are TRBV10-2 and TRBJ2-1, with D maybe TRBD1 (6 bases). The CDR3 totals 13 residues. Germline CDR1 WSHSY, CDR2 SAAADI. Trimming cost V 6 bases and J 3 bases, with 9 bases left between them. As DNA, the CDR3 is TGCGCCAGCAGAAAGGACAGCTACAATGAGCAGTTCTTC. Translating gives CASRKDSYNEQFF.

In its sample, this clone was seen a few times. The V call is TRBV4-1, the J call TRBJ1-6; D not resolved. In germline, CDR1 is MGHRA, CDR2 YSYEKL. Trimming took 1 base from V and 8 from J, leaving 9 bases between them. The CDR3 contains 14 residues. The CDR3 coding sequence is TGCGCCAGCAGCCAAGGGGCCGTCGATTCACCCCTCCACTTT. This sequence encodes CASSQGAVDSPLHF.

This chain connects TRBV25-1 to TRBJ2-7, with a tentative D call TRBD2 (5 bases). V lost 6 bases to trimming and J lost 3 bases, with 9 bases between them. The CDR3 has 12 amino acids. CDR1 is MGHDK, CDR2 SYGVNS, per germline. The CDR3 region is CASSGIDYEQYF. CDR3 DNA sequence: TGTGCCAGCAGCGGGATTGACTACGAGCAGTACTTC.

The genes are TRBV27 and TRBJ2-3; possibly TRBD1 for D (5 bases). The CDR3 contains 16 residues. V was pared by 7 bases and J by 5 bases, with 22 bases between. Germline-derived CDR1 and CDR2 are MNHEY and SMNVEV (reference sequence). CDR3 protein: CASTVSGIPSEDTQYF. The CDR3 region has the DNA TGTGCCAGCACGGTTTCAGGGATCCCCTCCGAAGATACGCAGTATTTT.

The chain's CDR3 is CATSRPGVSTDTQYF. For the CDR3, the DNA is TGTGCCACCAGCAGACCGGGGGTTAGCACAGATACGCAGTATTTT. The chain employs TRBV15 and TRBJ2-3; TRBD2 is a possible D gene (6 bases). V gave up 2 bases and J gave up 0 bases, with 9 bases separating them. Germline lookup yields CDR1 LNHNV and CDR2 YYDKDF (reference sequence). This CDR3 has 15 residues. The full variable domain, completed using reference TRBV15 and TRBJ2-3, is DAMVIQNPRYQVTQFGKPVTLSCSQTLNHNVMYWYQQKSSQAPKLLFHYYDKDFNNEADTPDNFQSRRPNTSFCFLDIRSPGLGDTAMYLCATSRPGVSTDTQYFGPGTRLTVL.

CDR3 loop: CAINVQGKGAPPYF. CDR3 DNA: TGTGCCATCAATGTACAGGGGAAAGGAGCTCCGCCGTACTTC. V gene TRBV10-3 combines with J gene TRBJ2-7; 7 nucleotides align to TRBD1. V lost 7 bases, J lost 12 bases, and 18 bases stayed unmatched. The CDR3 is 14 residues long. Germline-derived CDR1 and CDR2 are ENHRY and SYGVKD.

CDR3 loop: CASSLGLAGASYEQYF. The CDR3 DNA reads TGTGCCAGCAGCTTAGGACTAGCGGGGGCATCCTACGAGCAGTACTTC. The V gene is TRBV7-9, the J gene TRBJ2-7; 12 positions agree with TRBD2. From germline, CDR1 is SEHNR and CDR2 FQNEAQ (reference sequence). The CDR3 length is 16 residues. V shed 1 base and J 1 base; nucleotides not matched to a gene: 2.

The chain combines TRBV28 with TRBJ2-1; perhaps TRBD2 as D (6 bases). Trimming pared 3 bases from V and 0 bases from J, leaving 12 bases between. Germline CDR1 and CDR2: MDHEN and SYDVKM. CDR3 length: 16 residues. The CDR3 loop reads CASSFLAGGSYNEQFF. CDR3 DNA sequence: TGTGCCAGCAGTTTTCTAGCCGGGGGCTCCTACAATGAGCAGTTCTTC.

This clone was detected once. The chain combines TRBV18 with TRBJ1-4; 7 bases agree with TRBD1. V lost 1 base to trimming and J lost 5 bases; unmatched junction nucleotides: 1. The CDR3 consists of 14 residues. Per germline, CDR1 KGHSH and CDR2 LQKENI. The CDR3 region is CASSPQGANEKLFF. In DNA, the CDR3 is TGTGCCAGCTCACCACAGGGGGCGAATGAAAAACTGTTTTTT.

The chain uses TRBV6-1 and TRBJ2-1; maybe TRBD2 (5 bases). V dropped 2 bases and J dropped 5 bases, with 13 bases sitting between them. CDR3 length: 15 residues. CDR1 is MNHNS, CDR2 SASEGT, per germline. The chain's CDR3 is CASSELAVSNNEQFF. DNA for the CDR3: TGTGCCAGCAGTGAACTAGCCGTGTCAAACAATGAGCAGTTCTTC.

The chain recombines TRBV4-2 with TRBJ2-5, with D tentatively TRBD2 (5 bases). With 1 base removed from V and 1 base from J, the gap between germline ends came to 16 bases. This CDR3 region has 17 residues. Germline assignment: CDR1 LGHNA and CDR2 YNFKEQ. The CDR3 loop is CASSQVGVQVLQETQYF. The CDR3, as DNA: TGTGCCAGCAGCCAAGTGGGAGTGCAGGTCCTCCAAGAGACCCAGTACTTC.

The chain combines TRBV7-2 with TRBJ2-7, with 8 nucleotides matching TRBD2. V lost 3 bases, J lost 5 bases, and 12 bases stayed unmatched. This CDR3 region has 16 residues. The germline gives CDR1 SGHTA, CDR2 FQGNSA. CDR3 coding DNA: TGTGCCAGCAGCTTTATATGGAGCGGGAGAATTCACGAGCAGTACTTC. Amino acid sequence: CASSFIWSGRIHEQYF.

The chain is built from TRBV15 and TRBJ2-3; D is undetermined. V was clipped by 0 bases and J by 0 bases, with 7 bases between them. This CDR3 is 15 amino acids long. Germline lookup yields CDR1 LNHNV and CDR2 YYDKDF (reference sequence). Here the CDR3 DNA reads TGTGCCACCAGCAGAGACAGATCTAGCACAGATACGCAGTATTTT. As protein: CATSRDRSSTDTQYF.

The chain employs TRBV5-4 and TRBJ2-1, with TRBD2 identical over 15 bases. Germline loops: CDR1 SGHNT, CDR2 YYREEE (reference sequence). The CDR3 has 16 amino acids. Trimming cost V 5 bases and J 8 bases; bases outside gene matches: 8. CDR3 nucleotide sequence: TGTGCCAGCAGGACTGGGACTAGCGGGAGGATCTATGAGCAGTTCTTC. The encoded protein is CASRTGTSGRIYEQFF.

The chain has TRBV27 and TRBJ2-7; D remains unclear. The V end lost 6 bases, the J end lost 1 base, and 10 bases lay between the germline ends. The CDR3 sequence is 13 residues long. The germline gives CDR1 MNHEY, CDR2 SMNVEV (reference sequence). The CDR3 DNA is TGTGCCAGCAGGACGGCGAGGTCCTACGAGCAGTACTTC. Translation: CASRTARSYEQYF.